This T cell receptor beta chain was captured by sequencing in a study of shared clonotypes between healthy human individuals. Study-wide background: CD4 naive cells filled three plates per donor, CD4 memory three, CD8 naive two and CD8 memory one.

General observations from the study: Clonotypes that were shared across a handful of donors made up roughly 5.2% of naive CD4 clonotypes.

This clone was observed a single time. Its cognate antigen is unknown. Germline loops: CDR1 SGHRS, CDR2 YFSETQ. V trimming: 4 bases; J trimming: 4 bases; junction bases outside the gene matches: 7. The CDR3 covers 15 residues. Splitting of each subset's genomic DNA was done evenly across several immunoSEQ plates. Per sorted-subset replicate PCR, input was 150 to 250 ng DNA, representing tens of thousands of T cell genomes. The repertoire was sequenced with immunoSEQ multiplex PCR; TCRdb's copy has only in-frame clones and lacks some. The table records some 500,000 clones, 95% to 97% of them present only once.

Sequencing input: naive CD4+ T cells sorted from blood. Documented subset: CD45RA+ positively selected. V and J are TRBV5-1 and TRBJ2-2; 7 nucleotides align to TRBD2. The receptor was isolated from a woman aged 25 to 39 in good health. CDR3 DNA sequence: TGCGCCAGCAGCCTTGAAGCGGGGTTCACCGGGGAGCTGTTTTTT. This encodes CASSLEAGFTGELFF. Together with reference TRBV5-1 and TRBJ2-2, the CDR3 gives the full variable domain: KAGVTQTPRYLIKTRGQQVTLSCSPISGHRSVSWYQQTPGQGLQFLFEYFSETQRNKGNFPGRFSGRQFSNSRSEMNVSTLELGDSALYLCASSLEAGFTGELFFGEGSRLTVL.